The 11 T cell receptor beta chains below all came from one sample that was sequenced in a study of PD-1 blockade in classical Hodgkin lymphoma (dated by TCRdb to about 2020). To prepare the library, the immunoSEQ multiplex PCR assay was applied. As stored in TCRdb, this immuneACCESS dataset retains in-frame rearrangements with V and J assigned. A fraction of the clones does not appear; measured against another copy, unresolved V genes explain less than half of the discrepancy, and the remainder lacks a known reason. Counted in this sample were 70,000 or so clones; roughly 91% of them appeared once. About 8% of the sample is in the top ten clones. The time point label of this sample denotes: cycle 1 day 1 (C1D1), immediately before nivolumab initiation. All trial patients had relapsed after autologous stem cell transplantation, with cohorts A, B and C differing in prior brentuximab vedotin exposure.

The sequences come from peripheral blood mononuclear cells (PBMCs), collected at baseline. The receptors come from a human donor with classical Hodgkin lymphoma.

The CDR3 reads CASSPLWDRGFGPQHF. Written as DNA, the CDR3 is TGTGCCAGCAGCCCCCTTTGGGACAGGGGCTTTGGACCCCAGCATTTT. J is TRBJ1-5 and V is TRBV14, with 10 bases lining up with TRBD1. This CDR3 spans 16 amino acids. V lost 4 bases and J lost 10; bases outside the gene matches: 13. Germline CDR1 is SGHDN and CDR2 is FVKESK.

V is TRBV19 and J is TRBJ2-5; D may be TRBD1 or TRBD2 (5 bases each). V was shortened by 0 bases and J by 5 bases, with 13 bases between the two germline ends. Germline CDR1 LNHDA, CDR2 SQIVND (reference sequence). The CDR3 runs 15 residues. DNA for the CDR3: TGTGCCAGTAGTATAGATGGGACCCGCCTGGAGACCCAGTACTTC. It is translated as CASSIDGTRLETQYF.

The gene calls are TRBV27 and TRBJ1-5, with D uncertain. V lost 2 bases and J 6 bases, leaving 14 bases between the germline ends. The CDR3 length is 15 residues. CDR1 MNHEY and CDR2 SMNVEV come from the germline V gene (reference sequence). The CDR3 sequence is CASSLKGSWIQPQHF. The CDR3 DNA reads as TGTGCCAGCAGTTTAAAGGGTTCGTGGATTCAGCCCCAGCATTTT.

The count of this clone is one. At one boundary the junction diverges from the germline segment, which might be a read error. The chain employs TRBV7-8 and TRBJ2-1; TRBD2 aligns across 8 bases. The CDR3 extends over 15 amino acids. CDR1 and CDR2 from the germline V gene are SGHVS and FQNEAQ. The CDR3 DNA is TGTGCCAGCAGTTTAGCGGGATCATACTACAATGAGCAGTTCTTC. Residues: CASSLAGSYYNEQFF.

This chain links TRBV27 with TRBJ1-2; perhaps TRBD1 as D (6 bases). V lost 4 bases to trimming and J lost 0 bases, with 21 bases between them. Per germline, CDR1 MNHEY and CDR2 SMNVEV (reference sequence). The length of the CDR3 is 18 residues. CDR3 coding DNA: TGTGCCAGCAGTTCCTGGACAGCACCCTTTAAAGCTAACTATGGCTACACCTTC. Translating it yields CASSSWTAPFKANYGYTF.

V and J are TRBV10-3 and TRBJ1-2; perhaps TRBD1 as D (5 bases). V was cut by 3 bases and J by 6 bases, with 17 bases left in between. The CDR3 length is 15 residues. CDR1 ENHRY and CDR2 SYGVKD come from the germline V gene. Written as DNA, the CDR3 is TGTGCCATCAGTGACGAGGGGATTCGTAGAAATGGCTACACCTTC. Amino acids: CAISDEGIRRNGYTF.

The chain has TRBV25-1 and TRBJ2-7; a possible D gene is TRBD1 (8 bases). The CDR3 consists of 13 residues. Germline-derived CDR1 and CDR2 are MGHDK and SYGVNS. V lost 8 bases and J lost 0, with 11 bases in between. CDR3 amino acids: CASHRGGSYEQYF. CDR3 coding DNA: TGTGCCAGCCACAGGGGGGGCTCCTACGAGCAGTACTTC.

The V gene is TRBV4-2, the J gene TRBJ1-4; D is unclear. This CDR3 is built from 16 residues. Germline V CDR1 and CDR2: LGHNA, YNFKEQ. The germline V and J ends were trimmed by 0 bases and 7 bases, with 15 bases remaining between them. CDR3 protein: CASSQEYQARGEKLFF. CDR3 bases: TGTGCCAGCAGCCAAGAATATCAGGCCCGAGGTGAAAAACTGTTTTTT.

The chain couples TRBV27 to TRBJ1-2, with D perhaps TRBD1 (6 bases). The V end was cut by 4 bases, the J end by 4 bases, with 19 bases between. The CDR3 contains 16 residues. Per germline, CDR1 MNHEY and CDR2 SMNVEV (reference sequence). The CDR3 coding sequence is TGTGCCAGCAGTTACGGAGGGCAGGGGTTGATCTATGGCTACACCTTC. It specifies CASSYGGQGLIYGYTF.

This rearrangement joins TRBV9 to TRBJ1-3, with 9 bases that match TRBD1. CDR3 size: 15 residues. Losses at the gene ends were 3 bases for V and 7 bases for J; bases not matched to a gene: 8. Per germline, CDR1 SGDLS and CDR2 YYNGEE. The CDR3 sequence: CASSGIRDRVNTIYF. Written as DNA, the CDR3 is TGTGCCAGCAGCGGGATCCGGGACAGGGTGAACACCATATATTTT.

This clone was seen a handful of times. The chain recombines TRBV7-2 with TRBJ1-2; D gene ambiguous. The CDR3 has 13 amino acids. In germline, CDR1 is SGHTA, CDR2 FQGNSA. Deletions cut 1 base from V and 6 bases from J, with 9 bases between. CDR3 residues: CASSLERGHGYTF. Written as DNA, the CDR3 is TGTGCCAGCAGCTTAGAAAGAGGGCATGGCTACACCTTC.